This T cell receptor (beta chain) was found in a study of T cell clones after liver transplantation (dated by TCRdb to between 2018 and 2020). Notes on the research overall: Samples were obtained from ITN030ST, a randomized trial in which withdrawal of immunosuppression was attempted within 2 years of liver transplantation. After a pre-transplant mixed lymphocyte reaction, TCRbeta sequencing was used to pinpoint donor-reactive T cell clones, which were subsequently tracked in post-transplant blood. As an antigen-independent comparator for donor-reactive sequences, third party-reactive TCRbeta sequences were also identified from pre-transplant MLRs. Of the eight recipients, a few were HCV-positive, while the remaining recipients had been transplanted for non-autoimmune, non-viral indications. Subjects received no induction therapy and standard immunosuppression until randomization at 12-24 months post-transplant. To count as tolerant, a recipient had to stay completely off immunosuppression for at least one year without liver enzymes climbing beyond twice the upper limit of normal. Blood samples were collected pre-transplant, pre-randomization before withdrawal, and post-randomization after either full withdrawal or failed withdrawal. A cohort of 8 liver transplant recipients was studied, of whom 3 were classified as tolerant and 5 as non-tolerant. The investigation overall reported the following: When repertoire turnover was accounted for, significantly reduced detection of donor-reactive sequences was found in 7 of 8 subjects for CD4 and in 8 of 8 subjects for CD8. A significant post-transplant decrease in circulating donor-reactive CD4 TCRbeta sequences was observed in most of the 8 subjects, irrespective of tolerance or HCV status. Donor-reactive sequences decreased more than third party-reactive sequences, which suggests partial antigen-specific deletion that was not related to withdrawal success. Conclusions were preliminary, limited by small, heterogeneous patient numbers and non-standardized post-transplant time points. Because allograft tissue specimens were not available, migration of donor-reactive T cells into the graft, rather than deletion, may have occurred. In two subjects, low numbers of available donor cells limited the measurable donor-reactive repertoire.

What the time point label conveys for this sample: pre-transplant. Unstimulated PBMCs, after thawing, were stained for CD3, CD4 and CD8 and then FACS-sorted into CD3+CD4+ and CD3+CD8+ populations. All 8 studied subjects were randomized to withdrawal of immunosuppression. The Qiagen DNeasy Blood and Tissue Kit was used to isolate genomic DNA. Concerning this clone: The antigen this receptor binds is unknown. Base qualities were left out, and no much larger clone turns up one base away.

Frozen genomic DNA underwent high-throughput TCRbeta CDR3 sequencing by immunoSEQ, including PCR amplification, mapping, bias correction and internal controls. In the source study's methods: Only productive rearrangements were retained, and each unique TCRbeta sequence was defined by its CDR3 nucleotide sequence together with its V and J gene. Donor-reactive sequences required at least 5-fold expansion in CFSE-low cells versus unstimulated pre-transplant cells and at least 0.01% frequency. Minimum frequency thresholds were set for each subject on the basis of the unstimulated sample with the lowest template count, so that a detection power of at least 90% was ensured. Jensen-Shannon divergence between the top 1000 TCRbeta sequences after and before transplant was used to measure repertoire turnover. Changes in detection of donor-reactive sequences were tested with two-sided Fisher's exact tests. Not all clones reach the TCRdb copy of this immuneACCESS table, which keeps in-frame sequences only. Checked studies attribute under half of the gap to unresolved V genes and leave the rest unexplained. V and J calls and clone size are copied from that table; D and trimming were computed from the DNA. In all, the sample holds some 70,000 clones, and 80% of those were seen once. About 0.63% of the sample is taken by the ten largest.

The source is a human donor who received a liver transplant. The sample here was CD4+ T cells from blood, taken before liver transplant.

The nucleotide sequence is given as TGTGCCACCAGCGGGGAGCAGGGACTAGCCAGATACGAGCAGTACTTC. It codes for CATSGEQGLARYEQYF. This receptor chain uses TRBV15 and TRBJ2-7; 9 bases in the junction line up with TRBD2. The germline V gene encodes CDR1 LNHNV and CDR2 YYDKDF (reference sequence). The junction shows trimming of 5 bases on V and 4 bases on J, and the gene matches do not reach 12 bases of it. The CDR3 runs 16 amino acids, cysteine and phenylalanine included. The only DNA kept is the CDR3, 48 bases in frame from the first base.